The 24 T cell receptor beta chains listed next were all sequenced from one sample in a study of siplizumab effects on memory and regulatory T cells. TCRdb's copy holds only in-frame clones and misses some; the assay was immunoSEQ multiplex PCR. The profile shows over 90,000 clones, roughly 90% of them singletons. Sequences were obtained from CD4+ T cells sorted from blood. These receptors originate from a human donor in good health.

V usage is TRBV9 and J usage is TRBJ1-2; a possible D gene is TRBD1 (5 bases). Germline CDR1 is SGDLS and CDR2 is YYNGEE. The CDR3 runs to 16 residues. Trimming pared 4 bases from V and 4 bases from J, leaving 20 bases between. CDR3 amino acids: CASSLEGGDVSYGYTF. The CDR3 DNA reads as TGTGCCAGCAGCCTCGAGGGAGGGGATGTGAGCTATGGCTACACCTTC.

The chain is built from TRBV14 and TRBJ1-2; 9 bases map to TRBD1. Germline CDR1 SGHDN, CDR2 FVKESK. Losses at the gene ends were 5 bases for V and 7 bases for J; bases not matched to a gene: 8. The CDR3 covers 14 residues. The CDR3 region has the DNA TGTGCCAGCAGCGTTGGACAGGGGATTGGTGGCTACACCTTC. Its protein is CASSVGQGIGGYTF.

The rearrangement links TRBV19 to TRBJ2-1, with D possibly TRBD2 on 5 matching bases. The V end was cut by 5 bases, the J end by 6 bases, with 14 bases between. Germline V lookup: CDR1 LNHDA, CDR2 SQIVND (reference sequence). The length of the CDR3 is 14 residues. The CDR3 reads CASSGSLPGNEQFF. In DNA form, the CDR3 reads TGTGCCAGTAGTGGGAGCTTGCCGGGCAATGAGCAGTTCTTC.

The V and J genes are TRBV6-6 and TRBJ2-5; D is ambiguous. V lost 5 bases to trimming and J lost 3 bases, with 10 bases between them. Germline V gives CDR1 MNHNY, CDR2 SVGAGI (reference sequence). The length of the CDR3 is 13 residues. CDR3 coding DNA: TGTGCCAGCAGTCCCGCCTTGAAAGAGACCCAGTACTTC. Translation gives CASSPALKETQYF.

This clone was observed once. This rearrangement joins TRBV2 to TRBJ2-1; tentative D call: TRBD2 (5 bases). The CDR3 length is 13 residues. Deletions cut 9 bases from V and 0 bases from J, with 9 bases between. CDR1 SNHLY and CDR2 FYNNEI come from the germline V gene. CDR3 in DNA: TGTGCCAGTAGGAGGAGCTCCTACAATGAGCAGTTCTTC. It specifies CASRRSSYNEQFF.

The chain combines TRBV11-3 with TRBJ2-2; 7 bases are shared with TRBD1. CDR1 SGHNT and CDR2 YENEEA come from the germline V gene. The ends lost 4 bases at V and 6 bases at J; junction bases unmatched: 11. The CDR3 length is 16 residues. CDR3 coding DNA: TGTGCCAGCAGCTCAGGCCTACAGGGGCCGGCCGGGGAGCTGTTTTTT. It yields the protein CASSSGLQGPAGELFF.

This chain joins TRBV6-1 and TRBJ1-1, with TRBD1 as a possible D gene (6 bases). The length of the CDR3 is 13 residues. Trimming pared 5 bases from V and 6 bases from J, leaving 13 bases between. Germline V CDR1 and CDR2: MNHNS, SASEGT. DNA of the CDR3: TGTGCCAGCAGTTCAACAGGGCGGGCTGAAGCTTTCTTT. Residues: CASSSTGRAEAFF.

The chain is built from TRBV19 and TRBJ2-5; D tentatively reads TRBD1 or TRBD2 (6 bases each). The V gene's germline CDR1 is LNHDA and CDR2 SQIVND (reference sequence). The germline V and J ends were trimmed by 4 bases and 4 bases, with 13 bases remaining between them. The CDR3 runs to 14 residues. CDR3 bases: TGTGCCAGTAGTAACACAGGGACTGGAGAGACCCAGTACTTC. This encodes CASSNTGTGETQYF.

The rearrangement links TRBV5-1 to TRBJ2-1; D may be TRBD1 (6 bases). V lost 0 bases and J lost 10, with 8 bases in between. This CDR3 spans 12 amino acids. The germline V gene encodes CDR1 SGHRS and CDR2 YFSETQ. CDR3 in DNA: TGCGCCAGCAGCTTGGCAGGGACAGAGCAGTTCTTC. Encoded protein: CASSLAGTEQFF. The variable domain in full, with the rest retrieved from reference TRBV5-1 and TRBJ2-1, is KAGVTQTPRYLIKTRGQQVTLSCSPISGHRSVSWYQQTPGQGLQFLFEYFSETQRNKGNFPGRFSGRQFSNSRSEMNVSTLELGDSALYLCASSLAGTEQFFGPGTRLTVL.

This clone has a single count. The CDR3 here is CSVDSLEETQYF. CDR3 DNA: TGCAGCGTTGATAGCCTGGAAGAGACCCAGTACTTC. J is TRBJ2-5 and V is TRBV29-1; D remains ambiguous. Germline V lookup: CDR1 SQVTM, CDR2 ANQGSEA. The CDR3 runs 12 residues. The germline V and J ends were trimmed by 3 bases and 3 bases, with 8 bases remaining between them. The variable domain in full, with the rest retrieved from reference TRBV29-1 and TRBJ2-5, is SAVISQKPSRDICQRGTSLTIQCQVDSQVTMMFWYRQQPGQSLTLIATANQGSEATYESGFVIDKFPISRPNLTFSTLTVSNMSPEDSSIYLCSVDSLEETQYFGPGTRLLVL.

V gene TRBV27 combines with J gene TRBJ2-1, with 11 nucleotides matching TRBD2. J lost 14 bases, V lost 11 bases, and 11 bases had no gene match. The CDR3 length is 12 residues. Germline lookup yields CDR1 MNHEY and CDR2 SMNVEV (reference sequence). CDR3 loop: CAAVGLAAGEFF. The CDR3 nucleotides read TGTGCCGCCGTGGGACTAGCGGCGGGAGAGTTCTTC.

The chain couples TRBV28 to TRBJ2-7; tentatively, D is TRBD2 (5 bases). Germline lookup yields CDR1 MDHEN and CDR2 SYDVKM. Trimming took off 6 bases at V and 8 bases at J, with 14 bases between the two ends. CDR3 length: 12 residues. The CDR3 is CASSQSRGQQYF. The CDR3 DNA reads as TGTGCCAGCAGCCAAAGCCGGGGTCAGCAGTACTTC.

This rearrangement joins TRBV25-1 to TRBJ1-2; the match to TRBD1 covers 10 bases. The V gene end was trimmed by 8 bases and the J gene end by 8 bases; junction bases not matched to a gene: 2. CDR1 MGHDK and CDR2 SYGVNS come from the germline V gene. This CDR3 has 11 residues. This CDR3 reads CASWDRGGYTF. The CDR3 DNA follows: TGTGCCAGCTGGGACAGGGGCGGCTACACCTTC.

The V and J genes are TRBV7-8 and TRBJ2-1, with 14 nucleotides matching TRBD2. Trimming took 4 bases from V and 4 from J; bases not matched to a gene: 9. This CDR3 region has 18 residues. From germline, CDR1 is SGHVS and CDR2 FQNEAQ. CDR3 in DNA: TGTGCCAGCAGCTCAACTAGGACTAGCGGGAGGCAGTACAATGAGCAGTTCTTC. Translating it yields CASSSTRTSGRQYNEQFF.

CDR3 sequence reads: CASRLTGTSGYEQYF. CDR3 coding DNA: TGTGCCAGCAGATTAACCGGGACTAGCGGATACGAGCAGTACTTC. This rearrangement joins TRBV11-2 to TRBJ2-7; 11 bases align to TRBD2. This CDR3 region has 15 residues. Looked up from germline, CDR1 is SGHAT and CDR2 is FQNNGV. J was trimmed by 4 bases and V by 6 bases; bases with no gene match: 8.

This clone was counted a single time. The chain joins TRBV28 to TRBJ1-2, with 10 bases lining up with TRBD1. CDR1 is MDHEN and CDR2 is SYDVKM in the germline V gene. This CDR3 has 16 residues. The V segment lost 5 bases and the J segment 3 bases; nucleotides outside the gene matches: 9. The CDR3 is CASSPSGQGDDYGYTF. For the CDR3, the DNA is TGTGCCAGCAGTCCGAGCGGACAGGGGGATGACTATGGCTACACCTTC.

The rearrangement links TRBV5-4 to TRBJ2-1; 7 bases line up with TRBD2. The CDR3 consists of 13 residues. After removal of 4 bases from V and 6 bases from J, the junction contained 4 bases not matched to a gene. Germline-derived CDR1 and CDR2 are SGHNT and YYREEE (reference sequence). CDR3 in amino acids: CASSRDYGNEQFF. The CDR3 DNA sequence: TGTGCCAGCAGCCGGGACTACGGCAATGAGCAGTTCTTC.

This sequence joins TRBV27 and TRBJ2-2, with TRBD1 as a possible D gene (5 bases). Germline V gives CDR1 MNHEY, CDR2 SMNVEV (reference sequence). The V end lost 10 bases, the J end lost 3 bases, and 18 bases lay between the germline ends. This CDR3 spans 15 amino acids. The CDR3 protein is CATRSEPGHTGELFF. Here the CDR3 DNA reads TGTGCCACCAGGTCCGAACCAGGGCACACCGGGGAGCTGTTTTTT.

The V call is TRBV28, the J call TRBJ2-3; D could derive from TRBD1 or TRBD2 (5 bases each). Per the germline V gene, CDR1 is MDHEN and CDR2 is SYDVKM. CDR3 size: 14 residues. V was trimmed by 7 bases and J by 4 bases, leaving 15 bases between them. This CDR3 is CASTRGLGSDTQYF. Here the CDR3 DNA reads TGTGCCAGCACCCGGGGCTTGGGCTCAGATACGCAGTATTTT.

The V and J genes are TRBV19 and TRBJ2-5; perhaps D is TRBD1 or TRBD2 (5 bases each). Trimming shortened V by 7 bases and J by 5 bases, and 17 bases separated the two germline ends. The germline V gene encodes CDR1 LNHDA and CDR2 SQIVND (reference sequence). The CDR3 contains 14 residues. The CDR3 DNA reads TGTGCCAGTAAGGATCCGGGGCCTAGGGAGACCCAGTACTTC. This sequence encodes CASKDPGPRETQYF.

The chain has TRBV28 and TRBJ1-1; 8 bases agree with TRBD1. Germline CDR1 reads MDHEN; CDR2 reads SYDVKM. The CDR3 has 14 residues. The trim removed 6 bases at V and 6 bases at J, leaving 9 bases unmatched. The CDR3 is CASRHQGAVSEAFF. DNA for the CDR3: TGTGCCAGCAGGCATCAGGGGGCGGTTTCTGAAGCTTTCTTT.

The table lists this clone with a count of one. V usage is TRBV28 and J usage is TRBJ2-3; D gene uncertain. The CDR3 totals 11 residues. Trimming shortened V by 8 bases and J by 3 bases, and 6 bases separated the two germline ends. Germline V gives CDR1 MDHEN, CDR2 SYDVKM. CDR3 sequence: CASEMTDTQYF. The CDR3 nucleotides read TGTGCCAGCGAAATGACAGATACGCAGTATTTT.

This sequence joins TRBV27 and TRBJ2-5; D might be TRBD2 (5 bases). The V gene lost 3 bases and the J gene lost 2 bases, with 16 bases spanning the gap. This CDR3 region has 16 residues. The germline V gene encodes CDR1 MNHEY and CDR2 SMNVEV (reference sequence). The CDR3 DNA reads TGTGCCAGCAGTTTTTCCGGGATCGGCTTGCAAGAGACCCAGTACTTC. Its translation is CASSFSGIGLQETQYF.

The chain joins TRBV14 to TRBJ2-1; perhaps TRBD1 as D (6 bases). V lost 0 bases and J lost 6, with 15 bases in between. This CDR3 region has 16 residues. The germline gives CDR1 SGHDN, CDR2 FVKESK. The CDR3 protein is CASSQEDRGGVNEQFF. The DNA for the CDR3 is TGTGCCAGCAGCCAAGAAGATCGAGGGGGAGTCAATGAGCAGTTCTTC. The full variable domain, in which reference TRBV14 and TRBJ2-1 provide the parts outside the CDR3, is EAGVTQFPSHSVIEKGQTVTLRCDPISGHDNLYWYRRVMGKEIKFLLHFVKESKQDESGMPNNRFLAERTGGTYSTLKVQPAELEDSGVYFCASSQEDRGGVNEQFFGPGTRLTVL.